Presented here are 29 T cell receptor beta chains from one specimen sequenced in a study of T-cell memory formation after mild COVID-19. MiXCR was run by TCRdb on the 5' RACE reads, yielding one entry per CDR3 protein. The data hold some 130,000 distinct CDR3 sequences, with roughly 15% observed a single time. Source material: PBMCs or a T cell subset sorted from them (not recorded which). Every receptor here comes from an adult woman who had mild COVID-19 (a few samples of this study predate the infection). Cell type and time point are not known.

V gene TRBV7-2 combines with J gene TRBJ2-5; D is unclear. V was cut by 1 base and J by 1 base, with 7 bases left in between. Germline V gene sequence: CDR1 SGHTA, CDR2 FQGNSA. The CDR3 runs to 14 residues. CDR3 region: CASSLVASQETQYF. The CDR3 DNA sequence: TGTGCCAGCAGCTTAGTGGCTAGCCAAGAGACCCAGTACTTC.

The chain couples TRBV2 to TRBJ2-5; tentative D call: TRBD1 (6 bases). This CDR3 has 13 amino acids. The V end lost 6 bases, the J end lost 2 bases, and 10 bases lay between the germline ends. In germline, CDR1 is SNHLY, CDR2 FYNNEI. CDR3 protein: CASRKGQQETQYF. For the CDR3, the DNA is TGTGCCAGCAGGAAAGGACAGCAAGAGACCCAGTACTTC.

In its sample, this clonotype was seen once. The rearrangement links TRBV4-3 to TRBJ1-1; a weak D match, TRBD1 (6 bases). This CDR3 has 12 residues. Looked up from germline, CDR1 is LGHNA and CDR2 is YSLEER. Trimming took off 1 base at V and 9 bases at J, with 9 bases between the two ends. CDR3 protein: CASSQVGGKAFF. For the CDR3, the DNA is TGCGCCAGCAGCCAAGTAGGGGGAAAAGCTTTCTTT.

This chain uses TRBV7-2 with TRBJ1-1; D unclear. Germline CDR1 reads SGHTA; CDR2 reads FQGNSA. The CDR3 has 14 residues. With 4 bases removed from V and 0 bases from J, the gap between germline ends came to 9 bases. The CDR3 loop reads CASSSYGLNTEAFF. The CDR3 nucleotides are TGTGCCAGCAGCTCCTATGGGCTGAACACTGAAGCTTTCTTT.

This clonotype has only a few counts. In DNA form, the CDR3 reads TGTGCCAGCAGTCAAGAGGGGTTCGGCACTGAAGCTTTCTTT. Amino acid sequence: CASSQEGFGTEAFF. The rearrangement uses TRBV2 and TRBJ1-1; maybe TRBD1 (5 bases). The CDR3 totals 14 residues. Germline V gene data show CDR1 as SNHLY and CDR2 as FYNNEI. With 5 bases removed from V and 4 bases from J, the gap between germline ends came to 14 bases.

The chain carries TRBV3-1 and TRBJ2-1; the match to TRBD2 covers 7 bases. The junction had 6 bases not matched to a gene; V was cut back by 4 bases and J by 6 bases. The CDR3 consists of 14 residues. The germline V gene has CDR1 LGHDT and CDR2 YNNKEL (reference sequence). Here the CDR3 reads CASSPSGVGNEQFF. The CDR3 DNA is TGTGCCAGCAGCCCGAGCGGGGTGGGCAATGAGCAGTTCTTC.

In this sample, this clonotype turned up a few times. The chain carries TRBV5-1 and TRBJ2-3, with 8 bases fitting TRBD2. CDR3 length equals 18 residues. Losses at the gene ends were 0 bases for V and 0 bases for J; bases not matched to a gene: 9. The germline CDR1 and CDR2 sequences are SGHRS and YFSETQ. In DNA, the CDR3 is TGCGCCAGCAGCTTGGTACTAGCGGAGACGGGCAGCACAGATACGCAGTATTTT. As protein: CASSLVLAETGSTDTQYF.

Many counts were recorded for this clonotype. The chain uses TRBV5-6 and TRBJ2-3; D perhaps matches TRBD2 (5 bases). Trimming removed 4 bases at V and 0 bases at J, with 12 bases between. The CDR3 is 15 residues long. The germline CDR1 and CDR2 sequences are SGHDT and YYEEEE. The CDR3 spells CASSIGLPSTDTQYF. CDR3 sequence (DNA): TGTGCCAGCAGCATAGGACTCCCTAGCACAGATACGCAGTATTTT.

The chain uses TRBV5-1 and TRBJ2-1, with D possibly matching TRBD2 (6 bases). The CDR3 extends over 15 amino acids. The V and J ends lost 4 bases and 2 bases respectively, with 13 bases between them. Germline values: CDR1 SGHRS, CDR2 YFSETQ. CDR3: CASSPLAVTYNEQFF. CDR3 coding DNA: TGCGCCAGCAGCCCCTTAGCGGTCACCTACAATGAGCAGTTCTTC.

The J gene is TRBJ2-2, the V gene TRBV7-6, with D hard to call. The CDR3 runs 17 residues. V shed 5 bases and J shed 0 bases, with 16 bases lying between them. The germline V gene has CDR1 SGHVS and CDR2 FNYEAQ. DNA of the CDR3: TGTGCCAGCAGCAACTACGCCGACGGAGCGAACACCGGGGAGCTGTTTTTT. Translated: CASSNYADGANTGELFF.

This clonotype has only a few counts. The CDR3, as DNA: TGTGCCTGGAGTGTACTAGTGGGCTACACCTTC. Translating it yields CAWSVLVGYTF. This sequence joins TRBV30 and TRBJ1-2; D gene ambiguous. Germline CDR1 and CDR2: GTSNPN and SVGIG (reference sequence). CDR3 length: 11 amino acids. V was clipped by 0 bases and J by 8 bases, with 7 bases between them. Full variable domain (missing parts from reference TRBV30 and TRBJ1-2): SQTIHQWPATLVQPVGSPLSLECTVEGTSNPNLYWYRQAAGRGLQLLFYSVGIGQISSEVPQNLSASRPQDRQFILSSKKLLLSDSGFYLCAWSVLVGYTFGSGTRLTVV.

The chain combines TRBV9 with TRBJ2-6, with D maybe TRBD1 (6 bases). Germline V gene data show CDR1 as SGDLS and CDR2 as YYNGEE. This CDR3 region has 16 residues. The V end lost 6 bases, the J end lost 0 bases, and 13 bases lay between the germline ends. The DNA for the CDR3 is TGTGCCAGCACGATGGACAGATACTCTGGGGCCAACGTCCTGACTTTC. This translates into CASTMDRYSGANVLTF.

This clonotype has at least ten counts. No DNA is shown, since the ends of the CDR3 on it are uncertain; the CDR3 is the one TCRdb lists. The chain employs TRBV19 and TRBJ2-7; TRBD2 reflects the table's D call only, with no check against the DNA. Germline V lookup: CDR1 LNHDA, CDR2 SQIVND (reference sequence). The CDR3 length equals 15 residues, ends included. CDR3 amino acids: CASKDVASGTQFLHF.

This clonotype showed up just once. The V call is TRBV29-1, the J call TRBJ2-1, with D hard to call. This CDR3 has 14 residues. With 8 bases removed from V and 7 bases from J, the gap between germline ends came to 21 bases. In germline, CDR1 is SQVTM, CDR2 ANQGSEA. CDR3 amino acids: CSSEVREAGNEQFF. CDR3 nucleotide sequence: TGCAGCTCCGAAGTAAGGGAAGCTGGAAATGAGCAGTTCTTC.

The chain uses TRBV29-1 and TRBJ2-1; TRBD2 matches 9 bases. The germline gives CDR1 SQVTM, CDR2 ANQGSEA. The junction had 14 bases not matched to a gene; V was cut back by 4 bases and J by 7 bases. The CDR3 sequence is 16 residues long. The chain's CDR3 is CSVGRLAGAKGNEQFF. As DNA, the CDR3 is TGCAGCGTTGGTAGATTAGCGGGAGCAAAAGGTAATGAGCAGTTCTTC.

This clonotype was seen repeatedly, ten times or more. The V gene is TRBV7-9, the J gene TRBJ2-3, with D perhaps TRBD2 (6 bases). With 11 bases removed from V and 6 bases from J, the gap between germline ends came to 12 bases. Germline values: CDR1 SEHNR, CDR2 FQNEAQ (reference sequence). The CDR3 has 11 residues. The CDR3 coding sequence is TGTGCCGGGGAGGACAATGATACGCAGTATTTT. This translates into CAGEDNDTQYF.

V gene TRBV5-6 combines with J gene TRBJ2-1, with D perhaps TRBD2 (6 bases). Germline loops: CDR1 SGHDT, CDR2 YYEEEE. CDR3 length: 11 amino acids. The V and J ends lost 0 bases and 13 bases respectively, with 8 bases between them. Here the CDR3 reads CASSLAGGQFF. In nucleotides, the CDR3 is TGTGCCAGCAGCTTGGCCGGGGGTCAGTTCTTC.

Points on this clonotype: The junction departs from germline at one end; a sequencing error may be responsible. For the CDR3, the DNA is TGTTCCAGCAGCCAGGGGATAAGCAATCAGCCCCAGCATTTT. Amino acid sequence: CSSSQGISNQPQHF. This chain connects TRBV3-1 to TRBJ1-5; possibly TRBD1 for D (6 bases). The CDR3 totals 14 residues. Germline CDR1 and CDR2: LGHDT and YNNKEL (reference sequence).

This chain connects TRBV11-2 to TRBJ2-7; no clear D. CDR1 and CDR2 from the germline V gene are SGHAT and FQNNGV. CDR3 length: 15 residues. Trimming removed 0 bases at V and 0 bases at J, with 9 bases between. CDR3 protein: CASSLDYASSYEQYF. The CDR3 DNA is TGTGCCAGCAGCTTAGACTATGCCAGCTCCTACGAGCAGTACTTC.

The chain combines TRBV4-2 with TRBJ2-7; the D gene could be TRBD1 or TRBD2 (6 bases each). The CDR3 contains 17 residues. Trimming removed 0 bases at V and 3 bases at J, with 18 bases between. CDR1 and CDR2 (germline): LGHNA, YNFKEQ. In DNA form, the CDR3 reads TGTGCCAGCAGCCAAGAGAGGACGGGGGCCGGGGGCTACGAGCAGTACTTC. This translates into CASSQERTGAGGYEQYF.

This chain connects TRBV11-2 to TRBJ2-1; 10 bases are shared with TRBD2. CDR1 and CDR2 from the germline V gene are SGHAT and FQNNGV. The V gene end was trimmed by 0 bases and the J gene end by 5 bases; junction bases not matched to a gene: 13. The CDR3 has 19 amino acids. The CDR3 DNA reads as TGTGCCAGCAGCTTAGAGGGGGGTCTAGCGGGAGTTTTCGACAATGAGCAGTTCTTC. This gives the protein CASSLEGGLAGVFDNEQFF. Combining the CDR3 with reference TRBV11-2 and TRBJ2-1 gives the whole variable domain EAGVAQSPRYKIIEKRQSVAFWCNPISGHATLYWYQQILGQGPKLLIQFQNNGVVDDSQLPKDRFSAERLKGVDSTLKIQPAKLEDSAVYLCASSLEGGLAGVFDNEQFFGPGTRLTVL.

The chain uses TRBV6-2 or TRBV6-3 and TRBJ2-7, with D possibly being TRBD1 (6 bases). CDR3 size: 14 residues. The V and J ends lost 8 bases and 0 bases respectively, with 14 bases between them. CDR1 is MNHEY, CDR2 SVGEGT, per germline. The CDR3 DNA sequence: TGTGCCAGCGGGCAGGGGATTCGCTCCTACGAGCAGTACGTC. Protein sequence: CASGQGIRSYEQYV.

The chain couples TRBV29-1 to TRBJ2-5; a possible D gene is TRBD1 (6 bases). The ends were cut back, 4 bases at V and 0 bases at J, with 9 bases in the middle. Germline CDR1 and CDR2: SQVTM and ANQGSEA. The CDR3 consists of 13 residues. The CDR3 protein is CSVAWTDQETQYF. The DNA for the CDR3 is TGCAGCGTTGCCTGGACAGACCAAGAGACCCAGTACTTC.

This clonotype was counted between two and nine times. The chain uses TRBV5-1 and TRBJ2-1; TRBD2 agrees at 11 bases. The CDR3 extends over 19 amino acids. V trimming: 0 bases; J trimming: 7 bases; junction bases outside the gene matches: 15. The germline gives CDR1 SGHRS, CDR2 YFSETQ. The CDR3 loop reads CASSLGILLLAGERNEQFF. Written as DNA, the CDR3 is TGCGCCAGCAGCTTGGGTATTCTATTACTAGCGGGGGAAAGGAATGAGCAGTTCTTC.

This clonotype was detected a few times. The V gene is TRBV7-2, the J gene TRBJ1-3; D gene uncertain. The ends were cut back, 1 base at V and 4 bases at J, with 5 bases in the middle. The V gene's germline CDR1 is SGHTA and CDR2 FQGNSA. There are 13 residues in the CDR3. The CDR3 sequence: CASSLVVGNTIYF. The CDR3, as DNA: TGTGCCAGCAGCTTAGTCGTGGGAAACACCATATATTTT.

The rearrangement links TRBV29-1 to TRBJ1-5; D unresolved. CDR1 is SQVTM and CDR2 is ANQGSEA in the germline V gene. Trimming left V 4 bases short and J 5 bases short, with 3 bases between. The CDR3 runs 10 residues. The CDR3: CSVGDQPQHF. The CDR3 nucleotides read TGCAGCGTTGGCGATCAGCCCCAGCATTTT.

The chain has TRBV11-2 and TRBJ2-7; a weak D match, TRBD1 (7 bases). Germline V gene lookup returns CDR1 SGHAT and CDR2 FQNNGV. Trimming removed 3 bases from V and 2 bases from J, with 14 bases in between. The CDR3 has 15 amino acids. CDR3 bases: TGTGCCAGCAGCTTCGTGGAGGGACAGCCCTACGAGCAGTACTTC. Translating gives CASSFVEGQPYEQYF.

This clonotype has more than one count but fewer than ten. The CDR3 region has the DNA TGCGCCAGCACCCCGGGAGGGGGGGCAGATACGCAGTATTTT. Its protein is CASTPGGGADTQYF. This chain joins TRBV5-1 and TRBJ2-3; 8 nucleotides match TRBD2. V was clipped by 6 bases and J by 4 bases; unmatched bases: 7. Germline lookup yields CDR1 SGHRS and CDR2 YFSETQ. The CDR3 contains 14 residues.

The V and J genes are TRBV2 and TRBJ2-2; tentative D call: TRBD1 (5 bases). The CDR3 loop spans 12 amino acids. In germline, CDR1 is SNHLY, CDR2 FYNNEI. Trimming stripped 8 bases from V and 7 bases from J, with 11 bases between. The CDR3 DNA follows: TGTGCCAGCCGACGAAGGGGCGGGGAGCTGTTTTTT. As protein: CASRRRGGELFF.